The rows below give T cell receptor beta chains drawn from one sample of a study of shared clonotypes between healthy human individuals. Profiled with immunoSEQ multiplex PCR; TCRdb holds only in-frame clones, not every one. The sample contains approximately 2,200,000 clones, more than 85% of which appear only once. Input material: naive CD8+ T cells from PBMCs. Receptors were obtained from a man between 18 and 29 years old in good health. Some clones in this sample may be carry-over from other donors' samples. Both conserved end residues are part of each CDR3. The D gene is left open where the match is weak. Rows give clone size only sometimes, using once, few, many, or a class for an expanded clone.

d_call,j_call,v_call,clone_size,cdr3_nt,cdr3_aa
-,TRBJ2-1,TRBV28,-,TGTGCCAGCAGTCCCCCTAGCAATGAGCAGTTCTTC,CASSPPSNEQFF
-,TRBJ1-2,TRBV7-2,once,TGTGCCAGCAGCCCCCTCAGTGGGAACCACTATGGCTACACCTTC,CASSPLSGNHYGYTF
TRBD2,TRBJ2-3,TRBV7-2,-,TGTGCCAGCAGCTTAATGGGACTAGCGGCAACGCAGTATTTT,CASSLMGLAATQYF
-,TRBJ2-5,TRBV5-6,-,TGTGCCAGCAGCTTTATGGTACAAGAGACCCAGTACTTC,CASSFMVQETQYF
TRBD1,TRBJ1-2,TRBV7-9,once,TGTGCCAGCAGCTTTGGGACAGGGCTATATGGCTACACCTTC,CASSFGTGLYGYTF
-,TRBJ2-7,TRBV11-2,-,TGTGCCAGCAGCTTAGATGGGTACAGCTCCTACGAGCAGTACTTC,CASSLDGYSSYEQYF
-,TRBJ2-7,TRBV5-8,once,TGTGCCAGCAGCTTTACCGTCTCAACTTACGAGCAGTACTTC,CASSFTVSTYEQYF
-,TRBJ1-1,TRBV27,-,TGTGCCAGCAGGTGGACTCTTCAGGGCACTGAAGCTTTCTTT,CASRWTLQGTEAFF
-,TRBJ1-4,TRBV5-1,-,TGCGCCAGCAGCTTAGGGGGTATTGGTTTTGTGACTAATGAAAAACTGTTTTTT,CASSLGGIGFVTNEKLFF
TRBD1,TRBJ2-1,TRBV27,once,TGTGCCAGCAGTTCCTTCCTCCGACAGGGGGGTTATGAGCAGTTCTTC,CASSSFLRQGGYEQFF
TRBD2,TRBJ2-1,TRBV7-9,-,TGTGCCAGCGATGGCCCGGTACTAGCGTCGGGTCTCAATGAGCAGTTCTTC,CASDGPVLASGLNEQFF
-,TRBJ1-5,TRBV5-6,-,TGTGCCAGCAGCTATGCGGTGGGGGTCCGAGCCGGCAATCAGCCCCAGCATTTT,CASSYAVGVRAGNQPQHF
TRBD2,TRBJ2-1,TRBV13,-,TGTGCCAGCAGTAGCGGGGCGCCTAATGAGCAGTTCTTC,CASSSGAPNEQFF
-,TRBJ1-2,TRBV19,-,TGTGCCAGTAGTGGCTCCTACTATGGCTACACCTTC,CASSGSYYGYTF
TRBD2,TRBJ2-1,TRBV13,-,TGTGCCAGCAGCCCGGGGGGGTCCCCCTACAATGAGCAGTTCTTC,CASSPGGSPYNEQFF
TRBD2,TRBJ2-7,TRBV7-9,-,TGTGCCAGCAGCTTAGGGGCGGGAGCCTACGAGCAGTACTTC,CASSLGAGAYEQYF
-,TRBJ1-3,TRBV5-5,once,TGTGCCAGCAGCCCCCGACAGGCAAGCTCTGGAAACACCATATATTTT,CASSPRQASSGNTIYF
-,TRBJ1-1,TRBV6-6,few,TGTGCCAGCAGTTACTCGATGGAAGGGTTCTTGGGGGGAGCTTTCTTT,CASSYSMEGFLGGAFF
TRBD2,TRBJ2-1,TRBV27,-,TGTGCCAGCAGTAACGGTCTAGCGGGAATCAATGAGCAGTTCTTC,CASSNGLAGINEQFF
TRBD2,TRBJ2-7,TRBV7-9,-,TGTGCCAGCAGCCAGGGACTAGCATTCTACGAGCAGTACTTC,CASSQGLAFYEQYF
-,TRBJ1-1,TRBV29-1,-,TGCAGCGCACGACCGAGTGACTGGACTGAAGCTTTCTTT,CSARPSDWTEAFF
TRBD1,TRBJ1-1,TRBV27,-,TGTGCCAGCAGTTCTCGGACAGGGACTGAAGCTTTCTTT,CASSSRTGTEAFF
TRBD2,TRBJ2-1,TRBV2,-,TGTGCCAGCAAGGATGGTAGCGGGATAGACAATGAGCAGTTCTTC,CASKDGSGIDNEQFF
-,TRBJ2-5,TRBV6-5,-,TGTGCCAGCAGTTACGGGGCTAGCCCTAAAGAGACCCAGTACTTC,CASSYGASPKETQYF
-,TRBJ2-7,TRBV23-1,-,TGCGCCAGCAGTCGGAGACCGGTTCAGCGGGCGAGCTCCTACGAGCAGTACTTC,CASSRRPVQRASSYEQYF
-,TRBJ2-6,TRBV7-9,-,TGTGCCAGCAGCCCCCCGGCTGGGGCCAACGTCCTGACTTTC,CASSPPAGANVLTF
-,TRBJ1-1,TRBV4-3,-,TGCGCCAGCAGCCAAGGTGGGACTTTATTGAACACTGAAGCTTTCTTT,CASSQGGTLLNTEAFF
-,TRBJ1-1,TRBV5-5,-,TGTGCCAGCAGCTTTTCGCGGAGTAACACTGAAGCTTTCTTT,CASSFSRSNTEAFF
-,TRBJ1-1,TRBV19,-,TGTGCCAGTAGCCTAGGGTGGGGGACTGAAGCTTTCTTT,CASSLGWGTEAFF
TRBD1,TRBJ1-1,TRBV12-5,-,TGTGCTAGTGGTTCCCCAATAGGCGGGACAGGGGCCGTTGGGGCTTTCTTT,CASGSPIGGTGAVGAFF
-,TRBJ1-1,TRBV28,-,TGTGCCAGCAGTTTATCGTACAGCCCCCTTAGCACTGAAGCTTTCTTT,CASSLSYSPLSTEAFF
TRBD1,TRBJ2-3,TRBV9,-,TGTGCCAGCAGCTGGCAGGGGGCCACAGATACGCAGTATTTT,CASSWQGATDTQYF
-,TRBJ1-2,TRBV5-6,-,TGTGCCAGCAGCTTCGGGGGTGGCTACACCTTC,CASSFGGGYTF
TRBD2,TRBJ2-3,TRBV5-6,-,TGTGCCAGCAGCTTGGGGACTAGCGGGGGCACAGATACGCAGTATTTT,CASSLGTSGGTDTQYF
TRBD1,TRBJ1-1,TRBV6-5,-,TGTGCCAGCAGTTACCGGGGACAGGGGGAGCCTGAAGCTTTCTTT,CASSYRGQGEPEAFF
TRBD1,TRBJ2-5,TRBV28,-,TGTGCCAGCACCCATCGGACAGGGTACCCCCGGGGGACCCAGTACTTC,CASTHRTGYPRGTQYF
TRBD2,TRBJ2-1,TRBV13,-,TGTGCCAGCAGCCCGAGGGGAGCGGGAATCCTCTGGGAGCAGTTCTTC,CASSPRGAGILWEQFF
-,TRBJ2-6,TRBV29-1,-,TGCAGCGTTGCGGGGAGACAGAACACTGGGGCCAACGTCCTGACTTTC,CSVAGRQNTGANVLTF
-,TRBJ1-2,TRBV2,-,TGTGCCAGCAGTTACCGTGGGACTAGCTATGGCTACACCTTC,CASSYRGTSYGYTF
TRBD1,TRBJ1-5,TRBV2,-,TGTGCCAGCAGTGAAGCGGCAGGGGGACACAATCAGCCCCAGCATTTT,CASSEAAGGHNQPQHF
-,TRBJ2-7,TRBV12-5,-,TGTGCTAGTGGCGCCCGGGGGAAAAGGCTCGAGCAGTACTTC,CASGARGKRLEQYF
TRBD2,TRBJ2-7,TRBV29-1,-,TGCAGCGTTGTCCGAAGGAGCGGGAAGACCCACGAGCAGTACTTC,CSVVRRSGKTHEQYF
-,TRBJ2-5,TRBV25-1,-,TGTGCCAGCAGTGATCTGGGTGACAGTTTCTTCACCCGAGAGACCCAGTACTTC,CASSDLGDSFFTRETQYF
-,TRBJ2-1,TRBV12-5,-,TGTGCTAGTGGTTCGTTCGAGCAGGGTCTTTATCCCAATGAGCAGTTCTTC,CASGSFEQGLYPNEQFF
TRBD1,TRBJ1-4,TRBV28,-,TGTGCCAGCCGGATGGACAGGGCTGAAAAACTGTTTTTT,CASRMDRAEKLFF
-,TRBJ2-7,TRBV19,-,TGTGCCAGTAGTATAACTCATGCCCGGTTGGGACAATCCGAGCAGTACTTC,CASSITHARLGQSEQYF
TRBD1,TRBJ2-7,TRBV6-6,-,TGTGCCAGCAGTCACACGGGACAGGGGTCCTACGAGCAGTACTTC,CASSHTGQGSYEQYF
-,TRBJ2-7,TRBV28,-,TGTGCCAGCAGCCCCGGGACACCGAGCTCCTACGAGCAGTACTTC,CASSPGTPSSYEQYF
-,TRBJ2-2,TRBV9,-,TGTGCCAGCACAGGTACCGGGGAGCTGTTTTTT,CASTGTGELFF
TRBD1,TRBJ2-7,TRBV27,-,TGTGCCAGCAGTTTGGGAGACAGGGCAGTGGACGAGCAGTACTTC,CASSLGDRAVDEQYF
TRBD2,TRBJ2-7,TRBV27,-,TGTGCCAGCAGTTATCTTCCCGGACTAGCGGGAACCTACGAGCAGTACTTC,CASSYLPGLAGTYEQYF
TRBD1,TRBJ2-7,TRBV5-6,-,TGTGCCAGCAGCCCGGGACAGGGGGTCTCCTACGAGCAGTACTTC,CASSPGQGVSYEQYF
TRBD1,TRBJ2-1,TRBV19,-,TGTGCCAGTAGTATCGGGACAGCGGAGTTCTTC,CASSIGTAEFF